This TCR beta chain was retrieved from a study of T-cell reconstitution after alpha-beta-depleted transplantation in children. This clonotype has a count of ten or more. What it binds is not known. As it was prepared, the TCRbeta library received unique molecular identifiers. TCRdb re-called the PCR reads with MiXCR, one entry per CDR3 protein. The table records approximately 8,000 distinct CDR3 sequences, roughly an eighth of them present only once. Findings and caveats of the study: T-cell counts and diversity were attributed mostly to newly produced T cells one year after transplant. Several hundred expanded graft clones reportedly were the source of alpha-beta T cells about two months after transplant. Surviving recipient cells, namely T cells and thymic progenitors, were the source of high day-60 TCRbeta diversity in some patients.

Germline V gene sequence: CDR1 SGHTA, CDR2 FQGNSA. The CDR3 length is 15 residues. V gave up 3 bases and J gave up 2 bases, with 10 bases separating them. The source material was PBMCs, mostly from graft donor cells, sampled 60 days after TCRalphabeta/CD19-depleted stem cell transplant. V and J are TRBV7-2 and TRBJ2-2; D may be TRBD2 (5 bases). The clonotype comes from a patient aged 2-15 years who had a stem cell transplant for inherited bone marrow failure, so the T cells may come from the graft donor. The CDR3 loop reads CASSFSGGNTGELFF. For the CDR3, the DNA is TGTGCCAGCAGCTTCAGTGGAGGCAACACCGGGGAGCTGTTTTTT. Complete variable domain (other parts from reference TRBV7-2 and TRBJ2-2): GAGVSQSPSNKVTEKGKDVELRCDPISGHTALYWYRQSLGQGLEFLIYFQGNSAPDKSGLPSDRFSAERTGGSVSTLTIQRTQQEDSAVYLCASSFSGGNTGELFFGEGSRLTVL.